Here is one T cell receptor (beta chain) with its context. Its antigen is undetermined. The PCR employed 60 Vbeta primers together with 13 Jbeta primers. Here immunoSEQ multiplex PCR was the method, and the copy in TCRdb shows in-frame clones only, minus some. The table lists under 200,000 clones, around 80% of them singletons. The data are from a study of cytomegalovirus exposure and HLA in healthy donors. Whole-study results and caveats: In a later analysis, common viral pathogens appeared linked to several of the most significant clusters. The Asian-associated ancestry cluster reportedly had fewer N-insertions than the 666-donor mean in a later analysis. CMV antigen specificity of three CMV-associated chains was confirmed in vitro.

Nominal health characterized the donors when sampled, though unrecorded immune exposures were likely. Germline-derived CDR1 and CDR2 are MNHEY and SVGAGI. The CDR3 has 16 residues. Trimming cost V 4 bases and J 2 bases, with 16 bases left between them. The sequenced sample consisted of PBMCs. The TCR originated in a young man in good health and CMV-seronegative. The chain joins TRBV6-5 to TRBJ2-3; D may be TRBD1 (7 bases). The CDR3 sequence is CASSSTGAGNTDTQYF. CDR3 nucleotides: TGTGCCAGCAGTTCAACAGGGGCGGGGAACACAGATACGCAGTATTTT.